This T cell receptor beta chain comes out of a study of cytotoxic CD8 clonotypes in ibrutinib-treated CLL. The planned depth of sequencing spanned 1 in 200,000 to 1 in 1 million T cells. Some clones are missing from TCRdb's copy, which holds only in-frame ones; the method was immunoSEQ multiplex PCR. The data contain 250,000 to 350,000 clones, 76% of them singletons. Trimming took off 3 bases at V and 0 bases at J, with 12 bases between the two ends. There are 16 residues in the CDR3. Study-level results: Progressing patients had sampling times that differed from those of sustained-remission patients.

Of note for this clone: Its target is unknown.

The V gene is TRBV23-1, the J gene TRBJ2-1; D is unresolved. TRBV23-1 is an ORF for which the function is uncertain. Sequenced material: PBMCs, taken at disease progression, from a patient treated with ibrutinib. The receptor was derived from a human donor with chronic lymphocytic leukemia. The CDR3 protein is CASSQTRMDSYNEQFF. In nucleotides, the CDR3 is TGCGCCAGCAGTCAGACAAGAATGGACTCCTACAATGAGCAGTTCTTC.